Detailed here is one T cell receptor (beta chain). Antigen specificity is unknown. For the library, individual cDNA molecules each received unique molecular identifiers. TCRdb ran MiXCR on the RACE reads and lists one entry per CDR3 protein. The sample contains about 400,000 distinct CDR3 sequences, over 6% of which appear only once. The sample belongs to a study of human T cells and chemical hapten exposure. Background on the study: Patch testing placed 0.01% DPC on the upper back, with readings at 6 days.

The time point is: patch test 2, 6 weeks after DPC sensitization. Treatment in this sample: therapeutic diphenylcyclopropenone sensitization with weekly scalp DPC. Notes on the study in general: Among expanded TCRs, significantly more large CDR3 similarity clusters formed than among controls.

CDR3 length equals 13 residues. Trimming stripped 1 base from V and 4 bases from J, with 7 bases between. Per germline, CDR1 MNHEY and CDR2 SMNVEV (reference sequence). The origin of this receptor is a young woman with alopecia areata. Some clones in this sample may be carry-over from other donors' samples. Sequencing used whole blood, obtained in connection with sensitization to the hapten diphenylcyclopropenone (DPC). The chain is built from TRBV27 and TRBJ1-1; D call uncertain. The CDR3 DNA is TGTGCCAGCAGTTTATGGTGGGGCACTGAAGCTTTCTTT. It yields the protein CASSLWWGTEAFF.